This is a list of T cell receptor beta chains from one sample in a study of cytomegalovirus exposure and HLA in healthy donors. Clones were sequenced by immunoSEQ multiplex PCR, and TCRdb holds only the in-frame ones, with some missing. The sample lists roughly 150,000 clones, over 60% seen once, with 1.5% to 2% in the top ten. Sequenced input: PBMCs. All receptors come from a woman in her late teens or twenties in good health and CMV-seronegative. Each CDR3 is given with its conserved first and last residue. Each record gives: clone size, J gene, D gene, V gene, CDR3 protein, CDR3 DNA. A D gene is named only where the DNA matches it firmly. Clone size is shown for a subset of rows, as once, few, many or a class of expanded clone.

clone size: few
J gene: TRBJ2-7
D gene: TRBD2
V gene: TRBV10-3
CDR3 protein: CAIGGGYEQYF
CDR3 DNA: TGTGCCATCGGGGGGGGGTACGAGCAGTACTTC

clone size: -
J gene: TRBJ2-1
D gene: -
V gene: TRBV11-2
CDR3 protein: CASSLEWGPTYNEQFF
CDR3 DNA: TGTGCCAGCAGCTTAGAGTGGGGCCCTACCTACAATGAGCAGTTCTTC

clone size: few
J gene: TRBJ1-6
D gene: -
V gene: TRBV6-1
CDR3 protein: CASSEAGQGHSPLHF
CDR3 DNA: TGTGCCAGCAGTGAAGCAGGGCAGGGCCATTCACCCCTCCACTTT

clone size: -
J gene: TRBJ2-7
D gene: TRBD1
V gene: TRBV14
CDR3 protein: CASSRLTGGYEQYF
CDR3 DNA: TGTGCCAGCAGCCGATTGACAGGGGGCTACGAGCAGTACTTC

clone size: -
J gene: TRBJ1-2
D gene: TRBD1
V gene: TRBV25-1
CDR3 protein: CASSELGTGVSGYTF
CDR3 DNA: TGTGCCAGCAGTGAACTGGGGACAGGGGTCTCTGGCTACACCTTC

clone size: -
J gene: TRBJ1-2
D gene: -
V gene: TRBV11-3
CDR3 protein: CASSSPRGQGNWGYGYTF
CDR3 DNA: TGTGCCAGCAGCTCCCCGCGGGGGCAGGGCAATTGGGGTTATGGCTACACCTTC

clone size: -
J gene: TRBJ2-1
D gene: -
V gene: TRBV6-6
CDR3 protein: CASSIGQRNYNEQFF
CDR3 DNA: TGTGCCAGCAGTATCGGACAAAGGAACTACAATGAGCAGTTCTTC

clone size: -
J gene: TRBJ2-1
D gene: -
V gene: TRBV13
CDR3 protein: CASSSPSRQIRNEQFF
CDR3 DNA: TGTGCCAGCAGCTCCCCCAGTCGACAGATCCGAAATGAGCAGTTCTTC

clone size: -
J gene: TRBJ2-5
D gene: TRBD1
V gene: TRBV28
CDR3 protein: CASSPGHRQGKETQYF
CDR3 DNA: TGTGCCAGCAGTCCTGGCCACAGACAGGGAAAAGAGACCCAGTACTTC

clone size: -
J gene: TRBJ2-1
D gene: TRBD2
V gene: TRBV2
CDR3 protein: CASGGLASYNEQFF
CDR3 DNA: TGTGCCAGCGGGGGACTAGCCTCCTACAATGAGCAGTTCTTC

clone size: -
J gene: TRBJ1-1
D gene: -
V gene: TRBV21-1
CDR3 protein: CASSILQPLRHEAFF
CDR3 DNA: TGTGCCAGCTCTATACTTCAACCCTTACGACATGAAGCTTTCTTT

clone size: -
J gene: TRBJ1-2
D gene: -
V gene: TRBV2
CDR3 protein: CASSEARAVGYTF
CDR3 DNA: TGTGCCAGCAGTGAAGCGCGGGCAGTTGGCTACACCTTC

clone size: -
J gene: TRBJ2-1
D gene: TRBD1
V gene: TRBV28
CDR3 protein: CASRNDKGARSYNEQFF
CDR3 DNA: TGTGCCAGCAGAAATGATAAGGGGGCGCGGTCCTACAATGAGCAGTTCTTC

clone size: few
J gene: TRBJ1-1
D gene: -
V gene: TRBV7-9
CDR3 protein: CASSHGTPALNTEAFF
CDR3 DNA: TGTGCCAGCAGCCACGGGACACCTGCCTTGAACACTGAAGCTTTCTTT

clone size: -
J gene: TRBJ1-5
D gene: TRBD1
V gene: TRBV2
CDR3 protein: CASSYRGRNQPQHF
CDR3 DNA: TGTGCCAGCAGTTACAGGGGTAGGAATCAGCCCCAGCATTTT

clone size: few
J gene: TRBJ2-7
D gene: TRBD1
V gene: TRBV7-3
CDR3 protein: CASSQGGNYEQYF
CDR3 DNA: TGTGCCAGCAGCCAAGGGGGCAATTACGAGCAGTACTTC

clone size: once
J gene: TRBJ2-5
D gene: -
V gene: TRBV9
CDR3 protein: CASSVGGAGALGQETQYF
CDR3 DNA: TGTGCCAGCAGCGTAGGGGGAGCGGGCGCCTTGGGACAAGAGACCCAGTACTTC

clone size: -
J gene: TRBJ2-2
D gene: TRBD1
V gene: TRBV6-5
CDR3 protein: CASSWGQVTGELFF
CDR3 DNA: TGTGCCAGCAGTTGGGGACAGGTCACCGGGGAGCTGTTTTTT

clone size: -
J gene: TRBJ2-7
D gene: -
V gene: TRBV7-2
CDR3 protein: CASSSQVVAYEQYF
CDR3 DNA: TGTGCCAGCAGCTCTCAGGTGGTGGCCTACGAGCAGTACTTC

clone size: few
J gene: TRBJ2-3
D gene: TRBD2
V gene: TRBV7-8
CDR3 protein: CASRPGRREGTDTQYF
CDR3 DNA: TGTGCCAGCAGACCAGGACGGCGGGAGGGCACAGATACGCAGTATTTT

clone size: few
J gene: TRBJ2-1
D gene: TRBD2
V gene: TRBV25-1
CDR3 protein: CASTLAGGYNEQFF
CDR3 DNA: TGTGCCAGCACCCTAGCGGGAGGCTACAATGAGCAGTTCTTC

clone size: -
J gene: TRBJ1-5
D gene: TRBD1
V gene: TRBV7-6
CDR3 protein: CASSLGTGVFSNQPQHF
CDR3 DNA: TGTGCCAGCAGCTTGGGGACAGGGGTGTTTAGCAATCAGCCCCAGCATTTT

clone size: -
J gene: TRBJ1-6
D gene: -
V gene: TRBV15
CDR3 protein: CATSKGQGNNSPLHF
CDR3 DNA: TGTGCCACCAGCAAGGGGCAGGGGAATAATTCACCCCTCCACTTT

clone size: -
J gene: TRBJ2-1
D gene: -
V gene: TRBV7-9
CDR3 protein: CASSSGRSSYNEQFF
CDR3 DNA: TGTGCCAGCAGCTCAGGTCGAAGCTCCTACAATGAGCAGTTCTTC

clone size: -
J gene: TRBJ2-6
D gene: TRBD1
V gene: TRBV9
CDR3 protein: CASSDPTGGTGANGLTF
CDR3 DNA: TGTGCCAGCAGCGACCCGACAGGGGGCACTGGGGCCAACGGCCTGACTTTC

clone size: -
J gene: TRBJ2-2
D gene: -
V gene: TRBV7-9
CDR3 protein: CASSSQGGAGELFF
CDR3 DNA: TGTGCCAGCAGCTCTCAGGGAGGTGCCGGGGAGCTGTTTTTT

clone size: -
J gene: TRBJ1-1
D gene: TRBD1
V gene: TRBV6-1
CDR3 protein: CASSESDRDTEAFF
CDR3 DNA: TGTGCCAGCAGTGAATCAGACAGGGACACTGAAGCTTTCTTT

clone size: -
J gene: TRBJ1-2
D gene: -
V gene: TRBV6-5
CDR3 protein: CASSYSMSGGGYGYTF
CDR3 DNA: TGTGCCAGCAGTTACTCGATGAGCGGGGGAGGGTATGGCTACACCTTC

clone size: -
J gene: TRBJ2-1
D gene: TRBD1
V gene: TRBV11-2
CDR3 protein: CASSYDRGDEQFF
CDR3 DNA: TGTGCCAGCAGTTATGACAGGGGGGATGAGCAGTTCTTC

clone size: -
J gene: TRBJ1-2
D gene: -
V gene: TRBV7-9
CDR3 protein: CASSPQQASGYTF
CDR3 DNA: TGTGCCAGCAGCCCACAACAGGCGAGTGGCTACACCTTC

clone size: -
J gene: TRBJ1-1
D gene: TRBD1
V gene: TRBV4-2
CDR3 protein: CASSNRGLANTEAFF
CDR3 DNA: TGTGCCAGCAGCAACAGGGGGCTAGCGAACACTGAAGCTTTCTTT

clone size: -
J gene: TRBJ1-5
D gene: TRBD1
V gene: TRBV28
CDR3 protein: CASRPPGQLSQPQHF
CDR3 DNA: TGTGCCAGCAGACCCCCGGGACAGCTAAGTCAGCCCCAGCATTTT

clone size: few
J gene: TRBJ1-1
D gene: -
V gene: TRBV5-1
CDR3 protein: CASRDSLNEAFF
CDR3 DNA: TGCGCCAGCAGGGACAGTTTGAACGAAGCTTTCTTT

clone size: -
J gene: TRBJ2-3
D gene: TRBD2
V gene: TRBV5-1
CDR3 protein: CASSLSGGNTDTQYF
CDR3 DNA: TGCGCCAGCAGCTTGAGCGGGGGGAACACAGATACGCAGTATTTT

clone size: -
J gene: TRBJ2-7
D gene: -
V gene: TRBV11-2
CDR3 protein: CASSLRDTSYEQYF
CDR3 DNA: TGTGCCAGCAGCTTAAGGGACACCAGCTACGAGCAGTACTTC

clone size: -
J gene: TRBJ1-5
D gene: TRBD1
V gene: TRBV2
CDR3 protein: CASSDHGQGMRDQPQHF
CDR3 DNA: TGTGCCAGCAGTGACCATGGACAGGGAATGCGGGACCAGCCCCAGCATTTT

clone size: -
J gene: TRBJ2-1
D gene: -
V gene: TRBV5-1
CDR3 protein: CASSLVRGPYNEQFF
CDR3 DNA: TGCGCCAGCAGCTTGGTGCGGGGCCCCTACAATGAGCAGTTCTTC

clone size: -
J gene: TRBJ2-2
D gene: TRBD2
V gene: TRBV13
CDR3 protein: CASSSGLAGAQNTGELFF
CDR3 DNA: TGTGCCAGCAGCTCGGGACTAGCGGGAGCTCAAAACACCGGGGAGCTGTTTTTT

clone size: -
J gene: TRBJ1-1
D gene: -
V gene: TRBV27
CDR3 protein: CASSLTSGAVILNTEAFF
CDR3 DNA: TGTGCCAGCAGCCTAACTTCAGGGGCCGTTATTCTGAACACTGAAGCTTTCTTT

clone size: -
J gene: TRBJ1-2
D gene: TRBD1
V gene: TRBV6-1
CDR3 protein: CASSEGQGVYGYTF
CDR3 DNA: TGTGCCAGCAGTGAGGGACAGGGGGTCTATGGCTACACCTTC

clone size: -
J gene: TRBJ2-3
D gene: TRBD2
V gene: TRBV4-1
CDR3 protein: CASSPGLAGGTQYF
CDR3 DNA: TGCGCCAGCAGCCCCGGACTAGCGGGGGGTACGCAGTATTTT

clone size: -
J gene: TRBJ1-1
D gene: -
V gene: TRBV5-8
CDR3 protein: CASSSYGVGSMNTEAFF
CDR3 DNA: TGTGCCAGCAGCTCATACGGGGTCGGTTCGATGAACACTGAAGCTTTCTTT

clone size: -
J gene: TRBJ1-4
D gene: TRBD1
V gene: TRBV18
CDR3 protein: CASSAVQGANEKLFF
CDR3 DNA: TGTGCCAGCTCAGCCGTACAGGGGGCTAATGAAAAACTGTTTTTT

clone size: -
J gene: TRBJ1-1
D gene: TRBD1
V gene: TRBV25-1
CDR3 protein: CASSEYEETGRPEAFF
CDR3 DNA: TGTGCCAGCAGTGAATACGAGGAGACAGGGCGGCCTGAAGCTTTCTTT

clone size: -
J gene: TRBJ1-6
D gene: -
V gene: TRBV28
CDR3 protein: CASSFGSPLHF
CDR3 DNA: TGTGCCAGCAGTTTCGGGTCACCCCTCCACTTT

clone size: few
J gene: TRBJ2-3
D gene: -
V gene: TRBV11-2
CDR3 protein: CASSLELGRGWRDTQYF
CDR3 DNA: TGTGCCAGCAGCTTAGAATTAGGCAGGGGTTGGCGGGATACGCAGTATTTT

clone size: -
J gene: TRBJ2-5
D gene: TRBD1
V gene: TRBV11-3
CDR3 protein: CASSLDPGTGIQETQYF
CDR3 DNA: TGTGCCAGCAGCTTAGACCCCGGGACAGGCATACAAGAGACCCAGTACTTC

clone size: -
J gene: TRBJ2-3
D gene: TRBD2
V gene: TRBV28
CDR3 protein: CASSPHRAGERDTQYF
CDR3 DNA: TGTGCCAGCAGTCCACACCGGGCGGGAGAGAGAGATACGCAGTATTTT

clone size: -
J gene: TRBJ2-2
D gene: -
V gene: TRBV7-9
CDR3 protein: CASTESTWGRNTGELFF
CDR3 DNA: TGTGCCAGCACCGAAAGTACGTGGGGGCGAAACACCGGGGAGCTGTTTTTT

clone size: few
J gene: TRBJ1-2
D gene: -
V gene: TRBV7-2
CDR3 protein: CASSSRLTVTYGYTF
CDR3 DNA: TGTGCCAGCAGCTCCAGACTGACGGTGACCTATGGCTACACCTTC

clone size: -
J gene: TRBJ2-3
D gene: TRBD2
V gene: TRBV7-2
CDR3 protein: CASSGAGGTDTQYF
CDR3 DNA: TGTGCCAGCAGCGGAGCGGGGGGTACAGATACGCAGTATTTT

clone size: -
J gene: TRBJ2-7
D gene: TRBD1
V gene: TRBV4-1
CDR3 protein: CASSQAGTGGYEQYF
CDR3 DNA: TGCGCCAGCAGCCAGGCTGGGACAGGGGGATACGAGCAGTACTTC

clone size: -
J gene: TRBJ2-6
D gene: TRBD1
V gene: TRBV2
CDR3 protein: CASSPTGGSGANVLTF
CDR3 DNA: TGTGCCAGCAGCCCGACAGGGGGCTCTGGGGCCAACGTCCTGACTTTC